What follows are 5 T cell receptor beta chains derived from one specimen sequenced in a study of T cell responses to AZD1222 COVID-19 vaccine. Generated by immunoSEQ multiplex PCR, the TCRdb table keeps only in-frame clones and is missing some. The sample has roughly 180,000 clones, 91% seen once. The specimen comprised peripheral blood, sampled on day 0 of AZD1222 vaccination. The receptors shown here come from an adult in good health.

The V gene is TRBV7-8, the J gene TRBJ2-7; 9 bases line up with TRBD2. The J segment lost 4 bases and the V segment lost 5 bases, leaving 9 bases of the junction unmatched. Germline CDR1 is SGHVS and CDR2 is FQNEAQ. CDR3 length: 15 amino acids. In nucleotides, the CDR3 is TGTGCCAGCAGCGCAACCGGGACTAGCATATACGAGCAGTACTTC. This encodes CASSATGTSIYEQYF.

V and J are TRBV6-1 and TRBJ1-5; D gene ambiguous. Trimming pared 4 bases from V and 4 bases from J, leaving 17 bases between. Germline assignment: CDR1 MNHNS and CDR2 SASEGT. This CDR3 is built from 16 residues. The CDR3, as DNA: TGTGCCAGCAGTGTTAACCGATGGGGAGGGAATCAGCCCCAGCATTTT. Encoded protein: CASSVNRWGGNQPQHF.

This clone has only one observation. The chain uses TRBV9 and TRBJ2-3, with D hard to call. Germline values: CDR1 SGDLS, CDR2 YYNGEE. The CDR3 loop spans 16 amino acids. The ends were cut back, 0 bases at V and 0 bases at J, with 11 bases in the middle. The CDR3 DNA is TGTGCCAGCAGCGTAGCCGGTTGGCGGAGCACAGATACGCAGTATTTT. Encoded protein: CASSVAGWRSTDTQYF.

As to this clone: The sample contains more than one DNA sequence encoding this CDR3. CDR3: CASSLGRNTEAFF. The CDR3 DNA sequence: TGCGCCAGCAGCTTGGGCCGAAACACTGAAGCTTTCTTT. This chain links TRBV5-1 with TRBJ1-1; D is uncertain. This CDR3 comprises 13 residues. Germline V CDR1 and CDR2: SGHRS, YFSETQ. V was cut by 0 bases and J by 2 bases, with 5 bases left in between.

The CDR3 DNA sequence: TGTGCCAGCAGCTTATCGGGGACAGGGGGCTGGGGAGAAAAACTGTTTTTT. This gives the protein CASSLSGTGGWGEKLFF. The rearrangement joins TRBV7-2 to TRBJ1-4; 12 bases fit TRBD1. The V gene's germline CDR1 is SGHTA and CDR2 FQGNSA. The length of the CDR3 is 17 residues. J was trimmed by 8 bases and V by 2 bases; bases with no gene match: 9.